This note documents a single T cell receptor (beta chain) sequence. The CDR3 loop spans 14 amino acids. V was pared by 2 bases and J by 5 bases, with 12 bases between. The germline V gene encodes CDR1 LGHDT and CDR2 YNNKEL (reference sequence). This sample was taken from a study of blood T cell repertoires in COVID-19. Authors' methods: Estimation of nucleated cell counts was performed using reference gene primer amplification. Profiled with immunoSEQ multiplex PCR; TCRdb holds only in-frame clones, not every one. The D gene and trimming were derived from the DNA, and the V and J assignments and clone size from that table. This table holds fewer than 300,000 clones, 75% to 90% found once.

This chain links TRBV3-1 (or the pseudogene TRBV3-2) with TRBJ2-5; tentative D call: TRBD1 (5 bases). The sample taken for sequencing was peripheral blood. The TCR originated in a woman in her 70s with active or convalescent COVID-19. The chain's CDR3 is CASSQSQGAETQYF. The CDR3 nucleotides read TGTGCCAGCAGCCAAAGTCAGGGTGCGGAGACCCAGTACTTC.